The 6 T cell receptor beta chains reported below all come from one sample, sequenced in a study of T cell changes during pregnancy in multiple sclerosis. Method: immunoSEQ multiplex PCR; TCRdb's copy keeps in-frame clones and lacks some. The sample holds tens of thousands of clones, about 91% seen once. The specimen comprised peripheral blood, sampled before pregnancy. The source is a female donor with multiple sclerosis, enrolled in a pregnancy study.

This chain joins TRBV7-8 and TRBJ2-1, with TRBD1 identical over 9 bases. The ends lost 4 bases at V and 6 bases at J; junction bases unmatched: 10. Germline CDR1 reads SGHVS; CDR2 reads FQNEAQ. The CDR3 runs to 16 residues. The CDR3: CASSSLRDRDVNEQFF. The CDR3 DNA is TGTGCCAGCAGCTCGCTCCGGGACAGGGATGTCAATGAGCAGTTCTTC.

This clone has just one count. The V call is TRBV7-9, the J call TRBJ2-1, with a tentative D call TRBD2 (5 bases). From germline, CDR1 is SEHNR and CDR2 FQNEAQ (reference sequence). This CDR3 is 18 amino acids long. The V end lost 4 bases, the J end lost 2 bases, and 21 bases lay between the germline ends. This CDR3 reads CASSSHLVSGVAYNEQFF. DNA of the CDR3: TGTGCCAGCAGCTCCCACCTCGTAAGCGGCGTTGCCTACAATGAGCAGTTCTTC.

This rearrangement joins TRBV7-9 to TRBJ1-4; no definite D call. The CDR3 loop spans 18 amino acids. V was clipped by 0 bases and J by 4 bases, with 18 bases between them. The germline V gene encodes CDR1 SEHNR and CDR2 FQNEAQ (reference sequence). The CDR3 loop is CASSLAWRAGEGNEKLFF. CDR3 bases: TGTGCCAGCAGCTTAGCTTGGCGGGCCGGGGAAGGTAATGAAAAACTGTTTTTT. Supplemented by reference TRBV7-9 and TRBJ1-4, the full variable domain reads DTGVSQNPRHKITKRGQNVTFRCDPISEHNRLYWYRQTLGQGPEFLTYFQNEAQLEKSRLLSDRFSAERPKGSFSTLEIQRTEQGDSAMYLCASSLAWRAGEGNEKLFFGSGTQLSVL.

The V and J genes are TRBV7-9 and TRBJ2-7, with D maybe TRBD2 (7 bases). V gave up 6 bases and J gave up 1 base, with 13 bases separating them. Germline assignment: CDR1 SEHNR and CDR2 FQNEAQ (reference sequence). The CDR3 sequence is 14 residues long. In DNA form, the CDR3 reads TGTGCCAGCAGGGAGGGGGGGTCTTCCTACGAGCAGTACTTC. This translates into CASREGGSSYEQYF.

This clone was seen a single time. DNA of the CDR3: TGCGCCAGCAGCCAAGCATTCATAGCAGGGGGCTACGAGCAGTACTTC. This encodes CASSQAFIAGGYEQYF. This chain uses TRBV4-3 with TRBJ2-7; 7 nucleotides agree with TRBD1. V was clipped by 1 base and J by 3 bases; unmatched bases: 9. The CDR3 is 16 amino acids. Germline CDR1 LGHNA, CDR2 YSLEER.

The genes are TRBV19 and TRBJ2-7; 9 nucleotides match TRBD1. The CDR3 runs 14 residues. Germline CDR1 reads LNHDA; CDR2 reads SQIVND (reference sequence). V dropped 3 bases and J dropped 5; count of bases not matched to a gene: 5. The CDR3 nucleotides read TGTGCCAGTAGTATCACAGGGGGCATGGACGAGCAGTACTTC. Translation gives CASSITGGMDEQYF.